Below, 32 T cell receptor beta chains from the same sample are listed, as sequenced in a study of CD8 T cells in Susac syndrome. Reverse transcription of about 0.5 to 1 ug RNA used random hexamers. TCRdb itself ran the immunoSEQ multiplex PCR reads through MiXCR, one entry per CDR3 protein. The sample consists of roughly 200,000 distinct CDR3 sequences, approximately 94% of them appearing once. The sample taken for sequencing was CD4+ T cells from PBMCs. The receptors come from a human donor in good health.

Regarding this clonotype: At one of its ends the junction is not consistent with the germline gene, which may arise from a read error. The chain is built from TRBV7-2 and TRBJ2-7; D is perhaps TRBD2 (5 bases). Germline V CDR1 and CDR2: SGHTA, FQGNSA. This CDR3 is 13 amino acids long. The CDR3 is CASSSELRLYTVF. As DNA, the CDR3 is TGTGCCAGCAGCTCAGAACTTCGACTATACACGGTTTTC.

The CDR3 protein is CASSFDGFGEAFF. The CDR3 DNA reads TGTGCCAGCAGCTTTGACGGGTTTGGCGAAGCTTTCTTT. This rearrangement joins TRBV7-9 to TRBJ1-1; D is unclear. This CDR3 comprises 13 residues. The V gene's germline CDR1 is SEHNR and CDR2 FQNEAQ (reference sequence). V shed 3 bases and J shed 8 bases, with 13 bases lying between them. Looking up the rest from reference TRBV7-9 and TRBJ1-1 gives the full variable domain: DTGVSQNPRHKITKRGQNVTFRCDPISEHNRLYWYRQTLGQGPEFLTYFQNEAQLEKSRLLSDRFSAERPKGSFSTLEIQRTEQGDSAMYLCASSFDGFGEAFFGQGTRLTVV.

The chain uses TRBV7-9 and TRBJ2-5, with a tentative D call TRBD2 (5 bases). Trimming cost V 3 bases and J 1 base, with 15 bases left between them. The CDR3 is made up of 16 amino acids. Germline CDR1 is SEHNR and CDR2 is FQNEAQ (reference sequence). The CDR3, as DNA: TGTGCCAGCAGCTTCCAACCCTCGGACTTCCAAGAGACCCAGTACTTC. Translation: CASSFQPSDFQETQYF. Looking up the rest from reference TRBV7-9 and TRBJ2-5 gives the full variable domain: DTGVSQNPRHKITKRGQNVTFRCDPISEHNRLYWYRQTLGQGPEFLTYFQNEAQLEKSRLLSDRFSAERPKGSFSTLEIQRTEQGDSAMYLCASSFQPSDFQETQYFGPGTRLLVL.

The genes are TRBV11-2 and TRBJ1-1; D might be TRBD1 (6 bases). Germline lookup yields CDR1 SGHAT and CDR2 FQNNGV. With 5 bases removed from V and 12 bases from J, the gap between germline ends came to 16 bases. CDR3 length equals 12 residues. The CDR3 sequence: CASSLRTARPFF. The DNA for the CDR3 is TGTGCCAGCAGCCTCCGGACAGCCCGGCCTTTCTTT.

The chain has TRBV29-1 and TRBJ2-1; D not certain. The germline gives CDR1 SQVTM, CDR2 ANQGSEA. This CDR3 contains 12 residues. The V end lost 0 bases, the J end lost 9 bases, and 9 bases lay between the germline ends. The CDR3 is CSVEEARAEQFF. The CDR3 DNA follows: TGCAGCGTTGAAGAGGCCCGGGCTGAGCAGTTCTTC.

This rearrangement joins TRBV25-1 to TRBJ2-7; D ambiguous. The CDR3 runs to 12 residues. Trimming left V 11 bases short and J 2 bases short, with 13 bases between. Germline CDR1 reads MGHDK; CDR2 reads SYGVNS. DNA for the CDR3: TGTGCCCTGAACAGATCTCCCTACGAGCAGTACTTC. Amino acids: CALNRSPYEQYF.

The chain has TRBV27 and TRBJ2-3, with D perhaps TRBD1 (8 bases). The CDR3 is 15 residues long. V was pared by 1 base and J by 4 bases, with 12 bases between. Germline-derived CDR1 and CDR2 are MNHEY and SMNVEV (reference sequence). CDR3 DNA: TGTGCCAGCAGTTTATGGACAGGGAGGGCAGATACGCAGTATTTT. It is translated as CASSLWTGRADTQYF.

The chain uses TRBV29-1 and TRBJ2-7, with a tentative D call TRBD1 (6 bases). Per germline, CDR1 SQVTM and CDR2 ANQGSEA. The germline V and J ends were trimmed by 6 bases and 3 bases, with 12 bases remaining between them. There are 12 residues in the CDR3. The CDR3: CSVAGDRYEQYF. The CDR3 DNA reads TGCAGCGTGGCAGGGGACCGCTACGAGCAGTACTTC.

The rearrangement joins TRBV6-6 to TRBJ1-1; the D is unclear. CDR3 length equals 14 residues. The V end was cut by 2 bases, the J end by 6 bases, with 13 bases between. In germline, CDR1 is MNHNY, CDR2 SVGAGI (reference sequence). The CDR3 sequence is CASSYQTSRAEAFF. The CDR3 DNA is TGTGCCAGCAGTTACCAGACAAGCAGAGCTGAAGCTTTCTTT.

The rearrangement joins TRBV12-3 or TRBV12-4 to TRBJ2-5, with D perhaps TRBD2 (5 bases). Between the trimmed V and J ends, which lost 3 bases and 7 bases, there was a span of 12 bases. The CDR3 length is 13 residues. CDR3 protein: CASSFGFAGTQYF. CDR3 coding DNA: TGTGCCAGCAGTTTCGGGTTTGCGGGGACCCAGTACTTC.

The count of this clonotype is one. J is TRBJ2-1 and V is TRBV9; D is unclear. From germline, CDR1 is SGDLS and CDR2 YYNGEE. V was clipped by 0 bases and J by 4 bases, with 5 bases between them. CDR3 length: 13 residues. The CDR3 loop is CASSVEPYNEQFF. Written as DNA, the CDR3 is TGTGCCAGCAGCGTAGAACCGTACAATGAGCAGTTCTTC.

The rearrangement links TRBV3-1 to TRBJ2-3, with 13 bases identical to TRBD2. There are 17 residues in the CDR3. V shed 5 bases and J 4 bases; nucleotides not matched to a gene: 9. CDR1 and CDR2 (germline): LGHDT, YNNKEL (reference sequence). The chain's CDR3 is CASSERTSGSSADTQYF. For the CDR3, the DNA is TGTGCCAGCAGCGAACGGACTAGCGGGAGTTCTGCAGATACGCAGTATTTT.

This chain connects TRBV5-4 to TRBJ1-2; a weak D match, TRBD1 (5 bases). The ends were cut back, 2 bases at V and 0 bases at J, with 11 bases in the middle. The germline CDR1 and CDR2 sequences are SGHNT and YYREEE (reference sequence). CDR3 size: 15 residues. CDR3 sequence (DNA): TGTGCCAGCAGCTTCACCGGCAGGGCTAACTATGGCTACACCTTC. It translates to CASSFTGRANYGYTF.

CDR3 residues: CSVDLGVPYEQYF. The CDR3 DNA is TGCAGCGTTGATTTAGGGGTCCCCTACGAGCAGTACTTC. V gene TRBV29-1 combines with J gene TRBJ2-7; D is possibly TRBD1 (5 bases). The CDR3 sequence is 13 residues long. CDR1 and CDR2 from the germline V gene are SQVTM and ANQGSEA. Trimming stripped 3 bases from V and 2 bases from J, with 11 bases between.

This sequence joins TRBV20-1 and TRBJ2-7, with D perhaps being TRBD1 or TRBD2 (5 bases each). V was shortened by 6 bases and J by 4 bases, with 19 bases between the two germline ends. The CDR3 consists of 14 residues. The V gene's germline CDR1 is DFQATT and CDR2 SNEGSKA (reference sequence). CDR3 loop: CSAARGRWGYEQYF. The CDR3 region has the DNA TGCAGTGCCGCCCGGGGACGGTGGGGTTACGAGCAGTACTTC.

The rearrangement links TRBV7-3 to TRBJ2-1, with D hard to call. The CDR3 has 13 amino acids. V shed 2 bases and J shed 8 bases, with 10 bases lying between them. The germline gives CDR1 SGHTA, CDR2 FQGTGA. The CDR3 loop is CASSLSRDYEQFF. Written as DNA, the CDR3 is TGTGCCAGCAGCTTATCTAGGGATTATGAGCAGTTCTTC.

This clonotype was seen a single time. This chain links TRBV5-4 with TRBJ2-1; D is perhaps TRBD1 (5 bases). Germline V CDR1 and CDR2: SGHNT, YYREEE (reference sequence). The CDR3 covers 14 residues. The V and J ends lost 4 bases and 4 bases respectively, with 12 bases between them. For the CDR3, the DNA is TGTGCCAGCAGCCAAACGACAGTTTACAATGAGCAGTTCTTC. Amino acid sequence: CASSQTTVYNEQFF.

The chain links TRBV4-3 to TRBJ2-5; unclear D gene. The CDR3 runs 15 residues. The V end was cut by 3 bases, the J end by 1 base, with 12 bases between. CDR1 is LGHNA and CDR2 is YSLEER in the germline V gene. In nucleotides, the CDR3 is TGCGCCAGCAGCCAGGCAGGCCAGGCCCAAGAGACCCAGTACTTC. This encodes CASSQAGQAQETQYF.

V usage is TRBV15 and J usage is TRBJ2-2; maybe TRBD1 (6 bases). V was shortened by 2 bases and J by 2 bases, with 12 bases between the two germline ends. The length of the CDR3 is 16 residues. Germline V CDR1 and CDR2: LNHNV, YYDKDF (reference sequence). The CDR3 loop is CATSRQGTLNTGELFF. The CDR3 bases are TGTGCCACCAGCAGACAAGGGACATTAAACACCGGGGAGCTGTTTTTT.

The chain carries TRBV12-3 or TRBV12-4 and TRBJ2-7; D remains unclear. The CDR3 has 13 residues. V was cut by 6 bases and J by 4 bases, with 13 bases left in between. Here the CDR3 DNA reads TGTGCCAGCAGAATTAGTGGGGAATACGAGCAGTACTTC. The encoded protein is CASRISGEYEQYF.

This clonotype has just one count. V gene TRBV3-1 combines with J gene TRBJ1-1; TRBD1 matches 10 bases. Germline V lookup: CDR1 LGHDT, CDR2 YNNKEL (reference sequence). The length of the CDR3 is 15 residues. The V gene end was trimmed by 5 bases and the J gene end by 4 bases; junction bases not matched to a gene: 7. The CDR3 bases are TGTGCCAGCAGCTCCCATGGGACAGGGGCCACTGAAGCTTTCTTT. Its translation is CASSSHGTGATEAFF.

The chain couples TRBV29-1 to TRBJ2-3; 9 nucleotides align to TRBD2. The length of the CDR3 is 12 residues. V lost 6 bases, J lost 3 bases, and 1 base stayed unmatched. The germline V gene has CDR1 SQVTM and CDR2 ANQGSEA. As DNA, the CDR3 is TGCAGCGTGAGCGGGAGGACAGATACGCAGTATTTT. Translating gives CSVSGRTDTQYF.

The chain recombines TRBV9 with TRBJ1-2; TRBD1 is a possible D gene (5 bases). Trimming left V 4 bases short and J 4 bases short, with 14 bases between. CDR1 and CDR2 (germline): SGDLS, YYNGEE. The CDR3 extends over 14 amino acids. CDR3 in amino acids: CASSLSRGGYGYTF. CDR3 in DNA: TGTGCCAGCAGCCTCTCGCGGGGCGGCTATGGCTACACCTTC.

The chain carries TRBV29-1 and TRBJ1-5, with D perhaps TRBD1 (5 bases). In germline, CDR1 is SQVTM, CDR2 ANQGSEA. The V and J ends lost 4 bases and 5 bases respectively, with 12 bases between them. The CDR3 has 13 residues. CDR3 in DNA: TGCAGCGTTGGGGACGGAATTGATCAGCCCCAGCATTTT. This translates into CSVGDGIDQPQHF.

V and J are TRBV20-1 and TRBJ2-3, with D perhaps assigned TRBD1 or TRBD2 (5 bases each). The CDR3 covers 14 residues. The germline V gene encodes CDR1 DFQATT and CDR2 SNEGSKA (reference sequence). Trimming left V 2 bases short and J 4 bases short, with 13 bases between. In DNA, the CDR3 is TGCAGTGCTAGATTAGGGATGGGGGCAGATACGCAGTATTTT. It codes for CSARLGMGADTQYF.

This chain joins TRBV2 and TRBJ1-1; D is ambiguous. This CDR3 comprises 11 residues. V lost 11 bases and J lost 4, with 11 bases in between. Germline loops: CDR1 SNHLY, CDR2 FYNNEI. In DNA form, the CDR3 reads TGTGCCTCCCACAGATTCACTGAAGCTTTCTTT. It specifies CASHRFTEAFF.

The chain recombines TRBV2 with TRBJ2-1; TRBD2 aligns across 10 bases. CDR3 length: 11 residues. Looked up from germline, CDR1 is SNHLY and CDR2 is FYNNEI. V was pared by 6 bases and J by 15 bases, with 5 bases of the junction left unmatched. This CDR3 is CASSVAGGWFF. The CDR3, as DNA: TGTGCCAGCAGCGTAGCGGGAGGATGGTTCTTC.

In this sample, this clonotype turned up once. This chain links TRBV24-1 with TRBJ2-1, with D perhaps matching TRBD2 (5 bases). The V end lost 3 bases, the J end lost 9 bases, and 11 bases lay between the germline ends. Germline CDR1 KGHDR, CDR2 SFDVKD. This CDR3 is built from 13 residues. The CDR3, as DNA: TGTGCCACCAGTGATCACGGACGGGGTGAGCAGTTCTTC. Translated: CATSDHGRGEQFF.

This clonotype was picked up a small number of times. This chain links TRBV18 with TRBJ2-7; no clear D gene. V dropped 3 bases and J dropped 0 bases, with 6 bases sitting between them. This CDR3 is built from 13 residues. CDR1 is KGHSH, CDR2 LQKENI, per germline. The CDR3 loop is CASSPTSSYEQYF. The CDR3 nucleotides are TGTGCCAGCTCACCCACCAGCTCCTACGAGCAGTACTTC. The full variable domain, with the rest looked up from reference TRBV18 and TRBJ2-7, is NAGVMQNPRHLVRRRGQEARLRCSPMKGHSHVYWYRQLPEEGLKFMVYLQKENIIDESGMPKERFSAEFPKEGPSILRIQQVVRGDSAAYFCASSPTSSYEQYFGPGTRLTVT.

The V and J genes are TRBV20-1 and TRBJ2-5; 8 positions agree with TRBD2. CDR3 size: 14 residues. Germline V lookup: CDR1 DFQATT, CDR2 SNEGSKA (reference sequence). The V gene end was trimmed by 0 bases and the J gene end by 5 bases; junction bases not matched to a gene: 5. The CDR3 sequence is CSARDSGIGETQYF. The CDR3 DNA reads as TGCAGTGCTAGAGATAGCGGGATAGGGGAGACCCAGTACTTC.

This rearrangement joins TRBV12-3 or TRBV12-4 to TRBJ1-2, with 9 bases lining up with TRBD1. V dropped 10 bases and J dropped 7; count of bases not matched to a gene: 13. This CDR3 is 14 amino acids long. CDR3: CANSLDRGLGGYTF. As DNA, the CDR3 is TGTGCCAACTCCTTGGACAGGGGATTGGGTGGCTACACCTTC.

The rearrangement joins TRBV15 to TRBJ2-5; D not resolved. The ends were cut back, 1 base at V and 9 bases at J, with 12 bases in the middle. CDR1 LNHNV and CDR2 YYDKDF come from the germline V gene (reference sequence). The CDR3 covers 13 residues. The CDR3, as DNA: TGTGCCACCAGCAGAGGGTTCGGTGAGGCCCAGTACTTC. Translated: CATSRGFGEAQYF. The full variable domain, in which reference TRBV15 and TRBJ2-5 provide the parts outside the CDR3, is DAMVIQNPRYQVTQFGKPVTLSCSQTLNHNVMYWYQQKSSQAPKLLFHYYDKDFNNEADTPDNFQSRRPNTSFCFLDIRSPGLGDTAMYLCATSRGFGEAQYFGPGTRLLVL.